A single sample gave rise to the 31 T cell receptor beta chains below, sequenced in a study of blood T cell repertoires in COVID-19. Measured with immunoSEQ multiplex PCR; TCRdb has only the in-frame clones, and not every one. The table records 200,000 or so clones, 65% to 90% of them present only once. The sample was PBMCs or T cells enriched from blood (not recorded which). These receptors all stem from a woman between 35 and 50 years old with acute COVID-19.

The chain employs TRBV28 and TRBJ1-6; D is perhaps TRBD1 (6 bases). V dropped 2 bases and J dropped 6 bases, with 8 bases sitting between them. From germline, CDR1 is MDHEN and CDR2 SYDVKM. The CDR3 has 14 residues. CDR3 protein: CASSLGRGNSPLHF. CDR3 nucleotide sequence: TGTGCCAGCAGTTTAGGCAGGGGTAATTCACCCCTCCACTTT.

This clone was picked up a small number of times. The chain is built from TRBV27 and TRBJ2-1; D is perhaps TRBD2 (6 bases). The CDR3 covers 16 residues. V was pared by 7 bases and J by 9 bases, with 25 bases between. Germline values: CDR1 MNHEY, CDR2 SMNVEV (reference sequence). CDR3 nucleotide sequence: TGTGCCAGCAAAGTTAGTGGGACGGGAGCAATTGGTGAGCAGTTCTTC. Translating gives CASKVSGTGAIGEQFF.

The rearrangement links TRBV7-3 to TRBJ2-5; 10 nucleotides line up with TRBD2. V lost 3 bases, J lost 2 bases, and 3 bases stayed unmatched. Germline assignment: CDR1 SGHTA and CDR2 FQGTGA. The CDR3 length is 15 residues. CDR3 protein: CASSFSGLAQETQYF. The CDR3 coding sequence is TGTGCCAGCAGCTTTTCGGGACTAGCGCAAGAGACCCAGTACTTC.

This clone was picked up a small number of times. V gene TRBV19 combines with J gene TRBJ1-5; 7 bases match TRBD1. The V gene's germline CDR1 is LNHDA and CDR2 SQIVND (reference sequence). Trimming took 1 base from V and 8 from J; bases not matched to a gene: 8. This CDR3 is 15 amino acids long. In DNA, the CDR3 is TGTGCCAGTAGTATAGGGGACAGCAAATTGGAGCCCCAGCATTTT. This gives the protein CASSIGDSKLEPQHF.

This chain connects TRBV10-1 to TRBJ2-3; 10 bases align to TRBD2. Germline V CDR1 and CDR2: WNHNN, SYGVQD (reference sequence). With 2 bases clipped from V and 5 bases from J, the junction kept 4 bases outside the gene matches. The CDR3 consists of 15 residues. Here the CDR3 DNA reads TGCGCCAGCAGTGAGGTACTAGCGGGAAGAGATACGCAGTATTTT. It translates to CASSEVLAGRDTQYF.

The chain has TRBV12-3 or TRBV12-4 and TRBJ1-2; D perhaps matches TRBD1 (6 bases). The V end lost 6 bases, the J end lost 13 bases, and 15 bases lay between the germline ends. The CDR3 is 11 amino acids. This CDR3 reads CASSDRDKTTF. The CDR3 DNA reads TGTGCCAGCAGCGATAGGGACAAAACCACCTTC.

The chain joins TRBV11-2 to TRBJ1-3; D is ambiguous. This CDR3 contains 12 residues. V dropped 6 bases and J dropped 3 bases, with 6 bases sitting between them. The V gene's germline CDR1 is SGHAT and CDR2 FQNNGV. The CDR3 is CASRGGGNTIYF. CDR3 DNA: TGTGCCAGCAGGGGAGGTGGAAACACCATATATTTT.

This clone was found a few times. The rearrangement links TRBV7-9 to TRBJ2-3; D unresolved. Germline lookup yields CDR1 SEHNR and CDR2 FQNEAQ (reference sequence). V lost 5 bases and J 5 bases, leaving 23 bases between the germline ends. The CDR3 has 17 amino acids. This CDR3 is CASSGQRDFGIRDTQYF. CDR3 coding DNA: TGTGCCAGCAGCGGTCAACGAGACTTCGGAATAAGAGATACGCAGTATTTT.

V usage is TRBV11-3 and J usage is TRBJ1-2; weak D call: TRBD1 (6 bases). Trimming took off 5 bases at V and 8 bases at J, with 9 bases between the two ends. CDR3 length: 11 residues. Looked up from germline, CDR1 is SGHNT and CDR2 is YENEEA. The CDR3 region is CASSPGVGYTF. CDR3 coding DNA: TGTGCCAGCAGCCCAGGGGTCGGCTACACCTTC.

V is TRBV19 and J is TRBJ2-3; 12 bases map to TRBD2. The CDR3 runs to 18 residues. Germline V gives CDR1 LNHDA, CDR2 SQIVND (reference sequence). J was trimmed by 0 bases and V by 4 bases; bases with no gene match: 8. The CDR3 sequence is CASSNVLLAGGSTDTQYF. CDR3 in DNA: TGTGCCAGTAGTAACGTGCTTCTAGCGGGAGGGAGCACAGATACGCAGTATTTT.

The J gene is TRBJ2-7, the V gene TRBV7-8; 8 nucleotides line up with TRBD1. Losses at the gene ends were 5 bases for V and 6 bases for J; bases not matched to a gene: 3. The CDR3 has 12 amino acids. CDR1 and CDR2 from the germline V gene are SGHVS and FQNEAQ. CDR3 sequence reads: CASSGQGGEQYF. The DNA of the CDR3 is TGTGCCAGCAGCGGACAGGGTGGCGAGCAGTACTTC.

This chain links TRBV11-1 with TRBJ2-1; 8 bases are shared with TRBD1. Germline V gene data show CDR1 as SGHAT and CDR2 as FQDESV (reference sequence). Trimming removed 5 bases from V and 4 bases from J; junction bases left unmatched: 7. The CDR3 loop spans 15 amino acids. The CDR3 bases are TGTGCCAGCAGCCTCGGACAGGGAGCGTACAATGAGCAGTTCTTC. As protein: CASSLGQGAYNEQFF.

The chain couples TRBV7-2 to TRBJ1-6, with D tentatively TRBD1 (5 bases). The CDR3 consists of 18 residues. Germline lookup yields CDR1 SGHTA and CDR2 FQGNSA. V was cut by 2 bases and J by 5 bases, with 19 bases left in between. Written as DNA, the CDR3 is TGTGCCAGCAGCTTATCCGTGTGGAGGGGCAGGGATAATTCACCCCTCCACTTT. Translated, it gives CASSLSVWRGRDNSPLHF.

This rearrangement joins TRBV9 to TRBJ2-3; TRBD2 matches at 7 bases. V was clipped by 3 bases and J by 3 bases; unmatched bases: 13. CDR3 length equals 17 residues. In germline, CDR1 is SGDLS, CDR2 YYNGEE. CDR3: CASSGSPVRESTDTQYF. The CDR3 DNA is TGTGCCAGCAGCGGATCCCCCGTGCGGGAGAGTACAGATACGCAGTATTTT.

J is TRBJ2-3 and V is TRBV5-1; 12 bases align to TRBD2. CDR1 and CDR2 from the germline V gene are SGHRS and YFSETQ. The J segment lost 9 bases and the V segment lost 4 bases, leaving 12 bases of the junction unmatched. The CDR3 has 16 amino acids. The CDR3 is CASSVTSGGPGGTQYF. The CDR3 DNA follows: TGCGCCAGCAGCGTGACTAGCGGGGGCCCCGGTGGGACGCAGTATTTT.

The chain combines TRBV30 with TRBJ1-2, with no clear D. The CDR3 runs 14 residues. Deletions cut 5 bases from V and 4 bases from J, with 17 bases between. Germline V gene lookup returns CDR1 GTSNPN and CDR2 SVGIG (reference sequence). CDR3 bases: TGTGCCTGGGGTCCGTTGAACCTACCCTATGGCTACACCTTC. Its protein is CAWGPLNLPYGYTF.

This clone has only one observation. V and J are TRBV5-1 and TRBJ2-1, with 8 bases lining up with TRBD2. Germline-derived CDR1 and CDR2 are SGHRS and YFSETQ. V gave up 0 bases and J gave up 9 bases; unmatched junction bases: 8. CDR3 length: 15 amino acids. The CDR3 DNA follows: TGCGCCAGCAGCTTGGTTAGCGGGACCCCCTTTGAGCAGTTCTTC. As protein: CASSLVSGTPFEQFF.

The CDR3 loop is CASSDSHTGPTIGYTF. The CDR3 coding sequence is TGTGCCAGCAGCGATTCTCATACCGGGCCGACTATTGGCTACACCTTC. The chain is built from TRBV14 and TRBJ1-2; unclear D gene. Germline-derived CDR1 and CDR2 are SGHDN and FVKESK. Trimming pared 5 bases from V and 7 bases from J, leaving 23 bases between. The CDR3 totals 16 residues.

This chain links TRBV3-1 (or the pseudogene TRBV3-2) with TRBJ2-3; 11 bases match TRBD2. CDR3 size: 18 residues. In germline, CDR1 is LGHDT, CDR2 YNNKEL (reference sequence). Trimming at V came to 2 bases and at J to 0 bases, leaving 7 bases not matched to a gene. The CDR3 sequence: CASSQLAGGLSSTDTQYF. The CDR3 bases are TGTGCCAGCAGCCAACTAGCGGGAGGTCTCTCTAGCACAGATACGCAGTATTTT.

The chain couples TRBV7-8 to TRBJ2-7; the D is unclear. With 1 base removed from V and 5 bases from J, the gap between germline ends came to 12 bases. Germline V gene sequence: CDR1 SGHVS, CDR2 FQNEAQ. The CDR3 covers 14 residues. The CDR3 reads CASSLDWAKHEQYF. CDR3 nucleotides: TGTGCCAGCAGCTTAGACTGGGCTAAGCACGAGCAGTACTTC. The whole variable domain, filled in from reference TRBV7-8 and TRBJ2-7, reads GAGVSQSPRYKVAKRGQDVALRCDPISGHVSLFWYQQALGQGPEFLTYFQNEAQLDKSGLPSDRFFAERPEGSVSTLKIQRTQQEDSAVYLCASSLDWAKHEQYFGPGTRLTVT.

The chain employs TRBV28 and TRBJ2-2; D is possibly TRBD2 (5 bases). The germline V and J ends were trimmed by 5 bases and 7 bases, with 23 bases remaining between them. The CDR3 consists of 17 residues. The V gene's germline CDR1 is MDHEN and CDR2 SYDVKM. CDR3 amino acids: CASSKPVGTRPGGELFF. CDR3 nucleotide sequence: TGTGCCAGCAGTAAGCCAGTTGGAACTAGGCCGGGCGGGGAGCTGTTTTTT.

The genes are TRBV7-3 and TRBJ1-3; D call uncertain. The CDR3 loop spans 14 amino acids. V was clipped by 0 bases and J by 7 bases, with 10 bases between them. Looked up from germline, CDR1 is SGHTA and CDR2 is FQGTGA. The CDR3 DNA is TGTGCCAGCAGCTTAACGTCGGGTGGGAACACCATATATTTT. Its protein product is CASSLTSGGNTIYF. Filled out from reference TRBV7-3 and TRBJ1-3, the complete variable domain reads GAGVSQTPSNKVTEKGKYVELRCDPISGHTALYWYRQSLGQGPEFLIYFQGTGAADDSGLPNDRFFAVRPEGSVSTLKIQRTERGDSAVYLCASSLTSGGNTIYFGEGSWLTVV.

This chain links TRBV14 with TRBJ2-1, with 7 bases aligning to TRBD2. The germline CDR1 and CDR2 sequences are SGHDN and FVKESK. The CDR3 consists of 20 residues. Unmatched junction bases numbered 22, after V lost 0 bases and J lost 8 bases. The CDR3 spells CASSQETTTSTRGKDDEQFF. The CDR3 bases are TGTGCCAGCAGCCAAGAGACTACGACTAGCACACGGGGAAAGGATGATGAGCAGTTCTTC. Together with reference TRBV14 and TRBJ2-1, the CDR3 gives the full variable domain: EAGVTQFPSHSVIEKGQTVTLRCDPISGHDNLYWYRRVMGKEIKFLLHFVKESKQDESGMPNNRFLAERTGGTYSTLKVQPAELEDSGVYFCASSQETTTSTRGKDDEQFFGPGTRLTVL.

The CDR3 sequence is CASSQDLPSRDYNSPLHF. The DNA for the CDR3 is TGCGCCAGCAGCCAAGATCTCCCTTCACGGGACTATAATTCACCCCTCCACTTT. The V gene is TRBV4-3, the J gene TRBJ1-6, with D unclear. The CDR3 extends over 18 amino acids. Germline V CDR1 and CDR2: LGHNA, YSLEER. V was shortened by 0 bases and J by 3 bases, with 15 bases between the two germline ends.

The chain employs TRBV5-6 and TRBJ2-7; D is possibly TRBD1 (5 bases). The CDR3 has 16 amino acids. The V and J ends lost 0 bases and 4 bases respectively, with 17 bases between them. Per the germline V gene, CDR1 is SGHDT and CDR2 is YYEEEE. CDR3 loop: CASSLGQTVLWYEQYF. The CDR3 bases are TGTGCCAGCAGCTTGGGACAGACCGTTTTGTGGTACGAGCAGTACTTC.

The chain joins TRBV15 to TRBJ2-7, with 14 bases matching TRBD2. CDR1 LNHNV and CDR2 YYDKDF come from the germline V gene (reference sequence). V was clipped by 3 bases and J by 1 base; unmatched bases: 2. This CDR3 spans 16 amino acids. CDR3 in amino acids: CATSRGTSGSSYEQYF. CDR3 DNA: TGTGCCACCAGCAGGGGGACTAGCGGGAGTTCCTACGAGCAGTACTTC. The full variable domain, rest sourced from reference TRBV15 and TRBJ2-7, is DAMVIQNPRYQVTQFGKPVTLSCSQTLNHNVMYWYQQKSSQAPKLLFHYYDKDFNNEADTPDNFQSRRPNTSFCFLDIRSPGLGDTAMYLCATSRGTSGSSYEQYFGPGTRLTVT.

The chain carries TRBV2 and TRBJ2-2, with no clear D. The CDR3 length is 14 residues. Per germline, CDR1 SNHLY and CDR2 FYNNEI. Trimming left V 2 bases short and J 2 bases short, with 6 bases between. This CDR3 is CASSEWSNTGELFF. The CDR3 DNA is TGTGCCAGCAGTGAATGGAGCAACACCGGGGAGCTGTTTTTT. The full variable domain, rest sourced from reference TRBV2 and TRBJ2-2, is EPEVTQTPSHQVTQMGQEVILRCVPISNHLYFYWYRQILGQKVEFLVSFYNNEISEKSEIFDDQFSVERPDGSNFTLKIRSTKLEDSAMYFCASSEWSNTGELFFGEGSRLTVL.

The chain recombines TRBV24-1 with TRBJ2-1; 14 nucleotides agree with TRBD2. CDR1 is KGHDR, CDR2 SFDVKD, per germline. CDR3 length: 17 residues. V lost 5 bases to trimming and J lost 0 bases; unmatched junction nucleotides: 2. The CDR3 DNA follows: TGTGCCACCAGTGGGACTAGCGGGAGGAGCTCCTACAATGAGCAGTTCTTC. Its translation is CATSGTSGRSSYNEQFF.

As regards this clone: Distinct nucleotide sequences in the sample also encode this CDR3. This sequence joins TRBV12-3 or TRBV12-4 and TRBJ2-5; D is unresolved. This CDR3 is built from 11 residues. With 3 bases removed from V and 5 bases from J, the gap between germline ends came to 4 bases. As DNA, the CDR3 is TGTGCCAGCAGTTTCGGGGAGACCCAGTACTTC. This encodes CASSFGETQYF.

The V and J genes are TRBV3-1 (or the pseudogene TRBV3-2) and TRBJ2-3; D perhaps matches TRBD2 (5 bases). Trimming removed 2 bases at V and 6 bases at J, with 9 bases between. In germline, CDR1 is LGHDT, CDR2 YNNKEL (reference sequence). This CDR3 is 13 amino acids long. CDR3 DNA sequence: TGTGCCAGCAGCCAACGAAGGGAGGATACGCAGTATTTT. This gives the protein CASSQRREDTQYF.

The rearrangement links TRBV28 to TRBJ1-1; no clear D. The germline V and J ends were trimmed by 2 bases and 4 bases, with 11 bases remaining between them. The germline gives CDR1 MDHEN, CDR2 SYDVKM. The CDR3 has 14 amino acids. The CDR3 loop is CASSLTTSATEAFF. CDR3 sequence (DNA): TGTGCCAGCAGTTTAACTACGTCAGCCACTGAAGCTTTCTTT.